The source of this TCR beta chain is a study of shared clonotypes between healthy human individuals. Study conclusions and caveats: Non-shared clonotypes had lower generation probabilities than clonotypes shared by all four sorted-subset donors.

The assay was immunoSEQ multiplex PCR, and TCRdb's table has in-frame clones only and misses some. The table has some 1 million clones, about three quarters seen once; the top ten hold 1.4% to 1.5%. The germline V gene encodes CDR1 WSHSY and CDR2 SAAADI. The CDR3 covers 15 residues. V gave up 4 bases and J gave up 8 bases; unmatched junction bases: 4. On this clone itself: Its antigen is as yet unknown.

The TCR originated in a man between 18 and 35 years old in good health. V is TRBV10-2 and J is TRBJ2-3; 15 nucleotides match TRBD2. Sequencing input: memory CD4+ T cells sorted from blood. Subset described: CD45RA-negative fraction. The chain's CDR3 is CASSGGLAGGGTQYF. The DNA of the CDR3 is TGCGCCAGCAGTGGGGGACTAGCGGGGGGCGGTACGCAGTATTTT.